This T cell receptor beta chain came from a study of blood T cell repertoires in COVID-19. Study-level background: Both acute and convalescent COVID-19 samples were obtained from the United States, Italy and Spain.

Method: immunoSEQ multiplex PCR; TCRdb's copy keeps in-frame clones and lacks some. Of under 250,000 clones in the sample, approximately 84% were seen once. The CDR3 totals 14 residues. J gave up 5 bases and V 11 bases, and 9 bases lay outside the gene matches. Germline V lookup: CDR1 ENHRY, CDR2 SYGVKD. Participant ages covered 18 to 89 years across about 25 US areas. Participants' reported clinical history set cohort assignment. Sample: PBMCs or T cells enriched from blood (not recorded which). This TCR was recovered from a man aged 55 to 70 who had recovered from COVID-19. This chain connects TRBV10-3 to TRBJ1-4; 9 nucleotides agree with TRBD1. CDR3 coding DNA: TGTGCCGCCGGGGGGGGACAGGGCAATGAAAAACTGTTTTTT. Translated: CAAGGGQGNEKLFF.